These 29 T cell receptor beta chains were all obtained from the same sample, sequenced in a study of blood T cell repertoires in COVID-19. Some clones are missing from TCRdb's copy, which holds only in-frame ones; the method was immunoSEQ multiplex PCR. Of some 260,000 clones in the sample, approximately 89% were seen once. Sequenced input: peripheral blood. The source of these receptors is a woman in her sixties or seventies with COVID-19, enrolled during active disease.

This clone was observed once. The chain joins TRBV28 to TRBJ2-7; the match to TRBD2 covers 11 bases. Germline CDR1 is MDHEN and CDR2 is SYDVKM. The CDR3 length is 15 residues. Trimming removed 6 bases from V and 1 base from J; junction bases left unmatched: 5. The CDR3 DNA sequence: TGTGCCAGCAGACAGATAGCGGGAGGGTCCTACGAGCAGTACTTC. Translated, it gives CASRQIAGGSYEQYF. Full variable domain (remainder filled in from reference TRBV28 and TRBJ2-7): DVKVTQSSRYLVKRTGEKVFLECVQDMDHENMFWYRQDPGLGLRLIYFSYDVKMKEKGDIPEGYSVSREKKERFSLILESASTNQTSMYLCASRQIAGGSYEQYFGPGTRLTVT.

V gene TRBV2 combines with J gene TRBJ1-5; D gene unclear. This CDR3 region has 14 residues. Germline CDR1 and CDR2: SNHLY and FYNNEI. Trimming left V 3 bases short and J 4 bases short, with 10 bases between. CDR3 DNA sequence: TGTGCCAGCAGTGAGGGCAATTTGAATCAGCCCCAGCATTTT. It is translated as CASSEGNLNQPQHF.

This clone appeared a single time. The rearrangement joins TRBV6-6 to TRBJ2-7, with 9 bases that match TRBD2. The germline CDR1 and CDR2 sequences are MNHNY and SVGAGI (reference sequence). CDR3 length equals 14 residues. Trimming at V came to 7 bases and at J to 3 bases, leaving 7 bases not matched to a gene. Written as DNA, the CDR3 is TGTGCCAGCAACCTTAGCGGGAGCGGCTACGAGCAGTACTTC. Its protein product is CASNLSGSGYEQYF.

The V and J genes are TRBV18 and TRBJ1-1, with D maybe TRBD1 (5 bases). V was clipped by 6 bases and J by 4 bases, with 18 bases between them. This CDR3 has 15 amino acids. CDR1 is KGHSH and CDR2 is LQKENI in the germline V gene. Written as DNA, the CDR3 is TGTGCCAGCTCCCCAGTTGTGGGGCGCGGCACTGAAGCTTTCTTT. Amino acid sequence: CASSPVVGRGTEAFF.

V is TRBV5-1 and J is TRBJ1-4; 9 bases are shared with TRBD1. This CDR3 region has 15 residues. Germline V gene sequence: CDR1 SGHRS, CDR2 YFSETQ. V was clipped by 4 bases and J by 8 bases; unmatched bases: 9. CDR3 coding DNA: TGCGCCAGCAGCAGAAGGGGACAGGGCGGCGAAAAACTGTTTTTT. As protein: CASSRRGQGGEKLFF.

This chain links TRBV24-1 with TRBJ1-5; D gene uncertain. There are 14 residues in the CDR3. Trimming took 1 base from V and 0 from J, leaving 3 bases between them. Germline CDR1 reads KGHDR; CDR2 reads SFDVKD. DNA of the CDR3: TGTGCCACCAGTGATTTCGGTAGCAATCAGCCCCAGCATTTT. This gives the protein CATSDFGSNQPQHF.

J is TRBJ1-2 and V is TRBV18; 8 bases agree with TRBD1. Germline CDR1 KGHSH, CDR2 LQKENI. The trim removed 5 bases at V and 4 bases at J, leaving 9 bases unmatched. The CDR3 contains 15 residues. The CDR3 DNA follows: TGTGCCAGCTCATCTCAGGGGGCAGGGATCTATGGCTACACCTTC. Its translation: CASSSQGAGIYGYTF. Filled out from reference TRBV18 and TRBJ1-2, the complete variable domain reads NAGVMQNPRHLVRRRGQEARLRCSPMKGHSHVYWYRQLPEEGLKFMVYLQKENIIDESGMPKERFSAEFPKEGPSILRIQQVVRGDSAAYFCASSSQGAGIYGYTFGSGTRLTVV.

The V and J genes are TRBV7-8 and TRBJ1-2; 7 bases align to TRBD1. This CDR3 contains 15 residues. Unmatched junction bases numbered 14, after V lost 4 bases and J lost 9 bases. The germline V gene has CDR1 SGHVS and CDR2 FQNEAQ. Written as DNA, the CDR3 is TGTGCCAGCAGCTCGCCGGGACAGATACGATATAGCTACACCTTC. It is translated as CASSSPGQIRYSYTF.

This sequence joins TRBV29-1 and TRBJ2-7, with 7 bases lining up with TRBD2. J lost 3 bases, V lost 0 bases, and 8 bases had no gene match. In germline, CDR1 is SQVTM, CDR2 ANQGSEA. There are 15 residues in the CDR3. This chain's CDR3 is CSVEEGREGLYEQYF. The CDR3 DNA reads as TGCAGCGTTGAAGAGGGGAGGGAGGGCCTCTACGAGCAGTACTTC.

This rearrangement joins TRBV7-2 to TRBJ2-1; 8 nucleotides agree with TRBD2. Germline V gene sequence: CDR1 SGHTA, CDR2 FQGNSA. V shed 1 base and J 7 bases; nucleotides not matched to a gene: 6. The CDR3 has 15 residues. The CDR3 DNA reads as TGTGCCAGCAGCTTAGTTCCGGGAGGGAGGAATGAGCAGTTCTTC. It yields the protein CASSLVPGGRNEQFF. Using reference TRBV7-2 and TRBJ2-1 for the parts outside the CDR3, the full variable domain is GAGVSQSPSNKVTEKGKDVELRCDPISGHTALYWYRQSLGQGLEFLIYFQGNSAPDKSGLPSDRFSAERTGGSVSTLTIQRTQQEDSAVYLCASSLVPGGRNEQFFGPGTRLTVL.

CDR3: CASSQAGQGNYGYTF. In DNA form, the CDR3 reads TGTGCCAGCAGCCAAGCTGGACAGGGGAACTATGGCTACACCTTC. V gene TRBV4-2 combines with J gene TRBJ1-2, with 9 positions matching TRBD1. Trimming took 1 base from V and 2 from J; bases not matched to a gene: 2. CDR3 length equals 15 residues. Germline values: CDR1 LGHNA, CDR2 YNFKEQ.

This clone showed up just once. This chain links TRBV5-1 with TRBJ2-1; 11 bases are shared with TRBD2. Unmatched junction bases numbered 13, after V lost 4 bases and J lost 10 bases. The germline gives CDR1 SGHRS, CDR2 YFSETQ. The CDR3 has 16 amino acids. CDR3 sequence reads: CASSRPSGRFSGEQFF. The CDR3 DNA follows: TGCGCCAGCAGCCGGCCTAGCGGGAGGTTCTCCGGGGAGCAGTTCTTC. The full variable domain, its missing parts supplied by reference TRBV5-1 and TRBJ2-1, is KAGVTQTPRYLIKTRGQQVTLSCSPISGHRSVSWYQQTPGQGLQFLFEYFSETQRNKGNFPGRFSGRQFSNSRSEMNVSTLELGDSALYLCASSRPSGRFSGEQFFGPGTRLTVL.

This chain connects TRBV7-9 to TRBJ1-6, with 8 positions matching TRBD1. This CDR3 is 15 amino acids long. Germline CDR1 is SEHNR and CDR2 is FQNEAQ (reference sequence). The ends lost 5 bases at V and 9 bases at J; junction bases unmatched: 9. The CDR3 DNA reads TGTGCCAGCAGCCACAAGACAGGGGACCTTTCACCCCTCCACTTT. It specifies CASSHKTGDLSPLHF.

The chain combines TRBV29-1 with TRBJ1-1; the match to TRBD1 covers 8 bases. V was pared by 5 bases and J by 6 bases, with 8 bases of the junction left unmatched. Germline lookup yields CDR1 SQVTM and CDR2 ANQGSEA. The CDR3 runs to 13 residues. The CDR3 DNA is TGCAGCGTTATAGACAGGGGTATGGCTGAAGCTTTCTTT. Encoded protein: CSVIDRGMAEAFF. Full variable domain (remainder filled in from reference TRBV29-1 and TRBJ1-1): SAVISQKPSRDICQRGTSLTIQCQVDSQVTMMFWYRQQPGQSLTLIATANQGSEATYESGFVIDKFPISRPNLTFSTLTVSNMSPEDSSIYLCSVIDRGMAEAFFGQGTRLTVV.

V gene TRBV7-8 combines with J gene TRBJ2-3; weak D call: TRBD2 (5 bases). CDR3 length: 16 residues. Germline values: CDR1 SGHVS, CDR2 FQNEAQ. V dropped 1 base and J dropped 1 base, with 12 bases sitting between them. The CDR3 here is CASSLGVLARTDTQYF. In DNA, the CDR3 is TGTGCCAGCAGCTTAGGTGTGCTAGCCCGCACAGATACGCAGTATTTT.

The V gene is TRBV5-4, the J gene TRBJ1-2; TRBD1 matches 9 bases. The CDR3 consists of 15 residues. Trimming took 1 base from V and 8 from J; bases not matched to a gene: 9. Looked up from germline, CDR1 is SGHNT and CDR2 is YYREEE (reference sequence). The CDR3 coding sequence is TGTGCCAGCAGCTTGCCGACAGGGGGGTCCGGGGGCTACACCTTC. It translates to CASSLPTGGSGGYTF.

V gene TRBV14 combines with J gene TRBJ2-7; possibly TRBD1 for D (6 bases). Trimming removed 3 bases from V and 8 bases from J, with 17 bases in between. The CDR3 sequence is 14 residues long. Germline V gene data show CDR1 as SGHDN and CDR2 as FVKESK. In nucleotides, the CDR3 is TGTGCCAGCAGCCAGATGGGACAAACGTCGAAGCAGTACTTC. Translating it yields CASSQMGQTSKQYF.

The V and J genes are TRBV28 and TRBJ1-4; D remains unclear. Trimming pared 3 bases from V and 3 bases from J, leaving 8 bases between. This CDR3 has 14 residues. Germline CDR1 MDHEN, CDR2 SYDVKM. The CDR3: CASSFVGPNEKLFF. The CDR3, as DNA: TGTGCCAGCAGTTTTGTTGGCCCTAATGAAAAACTGTTTTTT.

The gene calls are TRBV11-2 and TRBJ2-7; D is unresolved. Germline lookup yields CDR1 SGHAT and CDR2 FQNNGV. This CDR3 has 12 amino acids. With 5 bases removed from V and 4 bases from J, the gap between germline ends came to 9 bases. The chain's CDR3 is CASSPAGYEQYF. CDR3 nucleotides: TGTGCCAGCAGCCCGGCAGGATACGAGCAGTACTTC.

The chain is built from TRBV2 and TRBJ2-5; D is possibly TRBD2 (6 bases). Trimming stripped 6 bases from V and 5 bases from J, with 13 bases between. The CDR3 totals 13 residues. Germline CDR1 reads SNHLY; CDR2 reads FYNNEI. CDR3 sequence (DNA): TGTGCCAGCAGCCGGGACTCGGGGGAGACCCAGTACTTC. This gives the protein CASSRDSGETQYF.

The chain carries TRBV6-6 and TRBJ1-5; weak D call: TRBD1 (5 bases). This CDR3 is built from 14 residues. From germline, CDR1 is MNHNY and CDR2 SVGAGI (reference sequence). V lost 9 bases and J 2 bases, leaving 14 bases between the germline ends. The CDR3 DNA reads TGTGCCAGTCAGGGTAGGGTGCGCAATCAGCCCCAGCATTTT. Translation gives CASQGRVRNQPQHF.

This clone was found a few times. The chain couples TRBV6-1 to TRBJ2-2; D might be TRBD1 (5 bases). The CDR3 loop spans 13 amino acids. The V end was cut by 2 bases, the J end by 4 bases, with 5 bases between. The V gene's germline CDR1 is MNHNS and CDR2 SASEGT. DNA for the CDR3: TGTGCCAGCAGTGAACAGGGCACCGGGGAGCTGTTTTTT. This gives the protein CASSEQGTGELFF.

The rearrangement joins TRBV5-1 to TRBJ2-7; D is perhaps TRBD1 (6 bases). Germline V gives CDR1 SGHRS, CDR2 YFSETQ. This CDR3 comprises 14 residues. The V end lost 0 bases, the J end lost 3 bases, and 10 bases lay between the germline ends. In DNA form, the CDR3 reads TGCGCCAGCAGCTTGGAGGGGACAATCTACGAGCAGTACTTC. Its protein is CASSLEGTIYEQYF.

This sequence joins TRBV14 and TRBJ2-1, with no clear D. V lost 1 base, J lost 9 bases, and 10 bases lay in between. This CDR3 has 13 residues. CDR1 is SGHDN, CDR2 FVKESK, per germline. This chain's CDR3 is CASSQVLEAEQFF. CDR3 sequence (DNA): TGTGCCAGCAGCCAAGTTCTAGAGGCTGAGCAGTTCTTC.

The chain is built from TRBV5-4 and TRBJ2-5, with D maybe TRBD2 (6 bases). Germline V lookup: CDR1 SGHNT, CDR2 YYREEE (reference sequence). The CDR3 covers 14 residues. V was shortened by 2 bases and J by 1 base, with 9 bases between the two germline ends. DNA of the CDR3: TGTGCCAGCAGCTTTCTAGCGACCCAAGAGACCCAGTACTTC. Encoded protein: CASSFLATQETQYF.

The rearrangement links TRBV19 to TRBJ1-2; D perhaps matches TRBD1 (5 bases). The CDR3 length is 12 residues. Trimming left V 8 bases short and J 3 bases short, with 10 bases between. The germline V gene encodes CDR1 LNHDA and CDR2 SQIVND (reference sequence). As DNA, the CDR3 is TGTGCCAGTCAACAAGGGGACTATGGCTACACCTTC. It is translated as CASQQGDYGYTF. The entire variable domain, with the rest obtained from reference TRBV19 and TRBJ1-2, is as follows: DGGITQSPKYLFRKEGQNVTLSCEQNLNHDAMYWYRQDPGQGLRLIYYSQIVNDFQKGDIAEGYSVSREKKESFPLTVTSAQKNPTAFYLCASQQGDYGYTFGSGTRLTVV.

This chain links TRBV30 with TRBJ2-2, with 8 bases that match TRBD2. The germline V gene encodes CDR1 GTSNPN and CDR2 SVGIG (reference sequence). The length of the CDR3 is 14 residues. V was pared by 5 bases and J by 6 bases, with 8 bases of the junction left unmatched. The CDR3 DNA reads as TGTGCCTGGTTAGCCGGACTAGCTGCCGGGGAGCTGTTTTTT. Its protein product is CAWLAGLAAGELFF.

The rearrangement links TRBV7-9 to TRBJ2-1; D gene unclear. V was clipped by 5 bases and J by 10 bases, with 12 bases between them. CDR3 length: 12 amino acids. Per germline, CDR1 SEHNR and CDR2 FQNEAQ (reference sequence). DNA for the CDR3: TGTGCCAGCAGCCCCCAATTCGGGGAGCAGTTCTTC. Residues: CASSPQFGEQFF.

This rearrangement joins TRBV24-1 to TRBJ2-5; 9 bases map to TRBD1. The J segment lost 4 bases and the V segment lost 2 bases, leaving 10 bases of the junction unmatched. The germline gives CDR1 KGHDR, CDR2 SFDVKD. CDR3 length: 17 residues. The CDR3 sequence: CATSDSPGQGTRETQYF. As DNA, the CDR3 is TGTGCCACCAGTGATTCTCCGGGACAGGGAACCCGAGAGACCCAGTACTTC.